A selection of T cell receptor beta chains follows, all from one sample in a study of CD8+ T cells in alopecia areata. Repertoires were generated with immunoSEQ multiplex PCR, while TCRdb's copy carries only in-frame clones and drops some. Here the sample spans roughly 170,000 clones, roughly 64% being singletons. The sample was CD8+ T cells sorted from blood, taken at week 24, from a patient treated with tofacitinib. The receptors derive from a human donor with alopecia areata. Each CDR3 is given with its conserved first and last residue. A D gene is named only where the DNA matches it firmly. Clone size is stated in some rows and not others, as once, few, many or a class when expanded.

v_gene	d_gene	abundance	j_gene	CDR3aa	CDR3nt
TRBV7-9	NA	NA	TRBJ1-6	CASSGPNTPLHF	TGTGCCAGCAGCGGACCGAACACACCCCTCCACTTT
TRBV7-9	NA	NA	TRBJ2-5	CASSPPGEETQYF	TGTGCCAGCAGCCCCCCCGGGGAGGAGACCCAGTACTTC
TRBV7-3	NA	NA	TRBJ2-5	CASSLNGGAAQYF	TGTGCCAGCAGCTTAAATGGAGGCGCGGCCCAGTACTTC
TRBV5-6	NA	NA	TRBJ2-1	CASSLGAGSYNEQFF	TGTGCCAGCAGCCTGGGGGCCGGCTCCTACAATGAGCAGTTCTTC
TRBV7-9	NA	NA	TRBJ2-1	CASSFVREQFF	TGTGCCAGCAGCTTTGTGCGTGAGCAGTTCTTC
TRBV18	TRBD1	NA	TRBJ1-4	CASSPPYRRDRALQVNEKLFF	TGTGCCAGCTCACCACCATACCGTCGGGACAGGGCGCTGCAAGTGAATGAAAAACTGTTTTTT
TRBV27	NA	NA	TRBJ1-2	CASSLTGGGYTF	TGTGCCAGCAGTCTGACCGGCGGAGGCTACACCTTC
TRBV13	TRBD2	once	TRBJ2-7	CASSSLAGGSSYEQYF	TGTGCCAGCAGCTCTTTAGCGGGGGGAAGCTCCTACGAGCAGTACTTC
TRBV25-1	TRBD2	once	TRBJ2-3	CASSDDAGTTTSTDTQYF	TGTGCCAGCAGTGACGACGCGGGGACTACCACTAGCACAGATACGCAGTATTTT
TRBV9	NA	NA	TRBJ1-2	CASSLDSSYGYTF	TGTGCCAGCAGCCTCGACAGCTCTTATGGCTACACCTTC
TRBV10-3	NA	NA	TRBJ2-6	CAISESDRGPHSGANVLTF	TGTGCCATCAGTGAGTCAGATAGGGGACCCCACTCTGGGGCCAACGTCCTGACTTTC
TRBV29-1	NA	few	TRBJ1-1	CSVWGQEEKTEAFF	TGCAGCGTTTGGGGGCAGGAGGAAAAAACTGAAGCTTTCTTT
TRBV19	NA	NA	TRBJ1-1	CASSIKTPTAEAFF	TGTGCCAGTAGTATAAAAACCCCGACAGCTGAAGCTTTCTTT
TRBV30	NA	NA	TRBJ1-1	CAWSVGGAYTEAFF	TGTGCCTGGAGTGTGGGGGGGGCATACACTGAAGCTTTCTTT
TRBV7-8	NA	NA	TRBJ2-4	CASSLPTELAKNIQYF	TGTGCCAGCAGCCTCCCAACGGAGTTAGCCAAAAACATTCAGTACTTC
TRBV10-1	TRBD2	NA	TRBJ2-1	CASSPGLAGDNEQFF	TGCGCCAGCAGCCCCGGACTAGCGGGCGACAATGAGCAGTTCTTC
TRBV30	NA	NA	TRBJ1-5	CAWGGDGNQPQHF	TGTGCCTGGGGAGGGGACGGCAATCAGCCCCAGCATTTT
TRBV6-5	NA	NA	TRBJ2-3	CASSLRPPSTDTQYF	TGTGCCAGCAGCCTCCGGCCGCCTAGCACAGATACGCAGTATTTT
TRBV5-1	NA	NA	TRBJ2-6	CASSLAVVGANVLTF	TGCGCCAGCAGCTTGGCGGTGGTGGGGGCCAACGTCCTGACTTTC
TRBV4-1	NA	NA	TRBJ1-3	CASSPFSQGGNTIYF	TGCGCCAGCAGCCCCTTTAGCCAGGGGGGAAACACCATATATTTT
TRBV27	NA	few	TRBJ1-1	CASSQQGSGTEAFF	TGTGCCAGCAGTCAACAGGGCTCGGGCACTGAAGCTTTCTTT
TRBV25-1	NA	once	TRBJ2-1	CASSEINVGAQFF	TGTGCCAGCAGTGAAATTAATGTCGGGGCTCAGTTCTTC
TRBV6-5	NA	NA	TRBJ2-1	CASSSSDMSSYNEQFF	TGTGCCAGCAGTTCGTCCGATATGAGCTCCTACAATGAGCAGTTCTTC
TRBV10-3	NA	NA	TRBJ2-2	CAISDSSGPGNTGELFF	TGTGCCATCAGTGATTCCAGCGGGCCGGGAAACACCGGGGAGCTGTTTTTT
TRBV27	NA	NA	TRBJ1-5	CASSRGAGNQPQHF	TGTGCCAGCAGTAGGGGTGCGGGCAATCAGCCCCAGCATTTT
TRBV2	NA	NA	TRBJ2-4	CASGPTDTKNIQYF	TGTGCCAGCGGCCCCACTGATACCAAAAACATTCAGTACTTC
TRBV6-1	NA	NA	TRBJ2-5	CASSAAQGRQETQYF	TGTGCCAGCAGTGCGGCCCAGGGGAGGCAAGAGACCCAGTACTTC
TRBV6-6	NA	NA	TRBJ1-2	CASSYRNFDGYTF	TGTGCCAGCAGTTACAGGAACTTCGATGGCTACACCTTC
TRBV27	NA	NA	TRBJ1-2	CASSSSDTTNYGYTF	TGTGCCAGCAGTTCCTCCGACACTACTAACTATGGCTACACCTTC
TRBV5-1	NA	NA	TRBJ2-7	CASSWDSGDEQYF	TGCGCCAGCAGCTGGGACAGCGGGGACGAGCAGTACTTC
TRBV20-1	NA	NA	TRBJ2-2	CSAQVDGELFF	TGCAGTGCTCAAGTCGACGGGGAGCTGTTTTTT
TRBV15	NA	once	TRBJ1-1	CATRENTEAFF	TGTGCCACCAGAGAGAACACTGAAGCTTTCTTT
TRBV9	NA	NA	TRBJ1-6	CASGGHPALGSPLHF	TGTGCCAGCGGCGGGCACCCGGCCCTTGGTTCACCCCTCCACTTT
TRBV29-1	NA	few	TRBJ1-1	CSVDSNTEAFF	TGCAGCGTTGATTCGAACACTGAAGCTTTCTTT
TRBV29-1	NA	NA	TRBJ1-2	CSVAGAENGYTF	TGCAGCGTTGCAGGGGCGGAAAATGGCTACACCTTC
TRBV6-1	NA	NA	TRBJ1-2	CASSDGRERNYGYTF	TGTGCCAGCAGTGACGGGAGGGAACGAAACTATGGCTACACCTTC
TRBV7-9	NA	NA	TRBJ2-5	CASSPRETQYF	TGTGCCAGCAGCCCACGGGAGACCCAGTACTTC
TRBV4-2	NA	few	TRBJ1-1	CASSQDRREAFF	TGTGCCAGCAGCCAAGACAGACGAGAAGCTTTCTTT
TRBV7-2	NA	NA	TRBJ2-5	CASSLGRPWGGETQYF	TGTGCCAGCAGCTTAGGGCGGCCCTGGGGCGGGGAGACCCAGTACTTC
TRBV6-5	NA	NA	TRBJ2-7	CASRTGAYAEQYF	TGTGCCAGCAGGACAGGAGCCTACGCGGAGCAGTACTTC
TRBV4-1	NA	few	TRBJ1-5	CASSQNGDQPQHF	TGCGCCAGCAGCCAGAACGGAGATCAGCCCCAGCATTTT
TRBV19	NA	NA	TRBJ2-1	CASSMWDNEQFF	TGTGCCAGTAGTATGTGGGACAATGAGCAGTTCTTC
TRBV27	NA	few	TRBJ1-1	CASRSFTEAFF	TGTGCCAGCAGGAGTTTCACTGAAGCTTTCTTT
TRBV14	NA	few	TRBJ2-6	CASSRTGRRANVLTF	TGTGCCAGCAGCCGTACAGGGCGCAGGGCCAACGTCCTGACTTTC
TRBV6-6	NA	NA	TRBJ1-4	CATRNEKLFF	TGTGCCACACGTAATGAAAAACTGTTTTTT
TRBV2	TRBD1	NA	TRBJ2-7	CASSGTGPRYEQYF	TGTGCCAGCAGTGGGACAGGGCCTCGCTACGAGCAGTACTTC
TRBV6-5	TRBD1	NA	TRBJ2-2	CASKDRVVTGELFF	TGTGCCAGCAAGGACAGGGTGGTCACCGGGGAGCTGTTTTTT
TRBV19	NA	NA	TRBJ1-1	CASSISGAAEAFF	TGTGCCAGTAGTATATCGGGGGCGGCTGAAGCTTTCTTT
TRBV5-1	NA	NA	TRBJ1-1	CASSRKEGRDTEAFF	TGCGCCAGCAGCCGAAAGGAGGGCAGGGACACTGAAGCTTTCTTT
TRBV29-1	TRBD1	few	TRBJ1-2	CSAATGVDYGYTF	TGCAGCGCAGCGACAGGGGTGGACTATGGCTACACCTTC
TRBV27	NA	NA	TRBJ2-7	CASRLRGFPLGYEQYF	TGTGCCAGCAGACTTAGGGGGTTTCCCTTGGGCTACGAGCAGTACTTC
TRBV5-1	TRBD2	NA	TRBJ2-7	CASSSGGREQYF	TGCGCCAGCAGCTCGGGGGGGCGCGAGCAGTACTTC
TRBV11-2	TRBD1	NA	TRBJ1-2	CASSSPGPGQYGYTF	TGTGCCAGCAGCTCGCCTGGCCCGGGACAGTATGGCTACACCTTC